Sequencing of this TCR beta chain was carried out in a study of cytomegalovirus exposure and HLA in healthy donors. With respect to this clone: Its antigen is not known.

Whole-study results and caveats: Most TCR sequences were seen very rarely across donors, but some public TCRs occurred in many. Exclusion applied to some V segments, including TRBV6-2 and TRBV6-3, as they were indistinguishable. In presence/absence analyses, roughly uniform sequencing depth across donors was assumed.

In germline, CDR1 is MNHEY, CDR2 SMNVEV (reference sequence). The ends lost 1 base at V and 1 base at J; junction bases unmatched: 7. This CDR3 region has 16 residues. 60 Vbeta and 13 Jbeta primers were used in PCR. Sequenced by immunoSEQ multiplex PCR; TCRdb stores in-frame clones only, minus some. This table has some 120,000 clones, roughly four fifths appearing once. V gene TRBV27 combines with J gene TRBJ2-7; 7 bases are a match to TRBD2. The sequenced sample was PBMCs. The sequence derives from a male donor in good health and CMV-seropositive. The CDR3 here is CASSLFGGTPSYEQYF. DNA of the CDR3: TGTGCCAGCAGTTTATTCGGGGGGACCCCTTCCTACGAGCAGTACTTC.